The rows below give T cell receptor beta chains drawn from one sample of a study of T-cell memory formation after mild COVID-19. Using its own MiXCR run on the 5' RACE reads, TCRdb lists one record per CDR3 protein. The sample records about 270,000 distinct CDR3 sequences, 15% to 20% being singletons. The sequenced sample was PBMCs or a T cell subset sorted from them (not recorded which). The receptors derive from a young man who had mild COVID-19 (a few samples of this study predate the infection). Cell type and time point are not known. Each CDR3 is given with its conserved first and last residue. D genes are given only for firm matches. Size is stated for part of the rows, as once, few or many counts, or as a class when the clone is expanded.

j_gene	v_gene	len	d_gene	abundance	CDR3aa	CDR3nt
TRBJ1-1	TRBV7-3	15	TRBD1	.	CASSRDRSRNTEAFF	TGTGCCAGCAGCCGGGACAGATCGAGGAACACTGAAGCTTTCTTT
TRBJ1-1	TRBV19	15	.	.	CASSIQANGGTEAFF	TGTGCCAGTAGTATACAGGCGAATGGAGGGACTGAAGCTTTCTTT
TRBJ1-1	TRBV2	11	.	.	CASIEGVEAFF	TGTGCCAGCATCGAGGGGGTTGAAGCTTTCTTT
TRBJ2-1	TRBV3-1	13	.	.	CASSQAVYNEQFF	TGTGCCAGCAGCCAAGCGGTCTACAATGAGCAGTTCTTC
TRBJ2-3	TRBV24-1	15	.	.	CATPGTEDSTDTQYF	TGTGCCACCCCCGGGACTGAAGATAGCACAGATACGCAGTATTTT
TRBJ1-1	TRBV20-1	15	.	.	CSARPRGAANTEAFF	TGCAGTGCTAGACCGAGAGGGGCAGCAAACACTGAAGCTTTCTTT
TRBJ1-1	TRBV6-2/TRBV6-3	16	.	.	CASSYSTGLLNTEAFF	TGTGCCAGCAGTTACTCGACGGGCCTCCTGAACACTGAAGCTTTCTTT
TRBJ2-7	TRBV27	16	.	.	CASSPGGRGSTYEQYF	TGTGCCAGCAGTCCAGGGGGGCGGGGGTCTACCTACGAGCAGTACTTC
TRBJ1-6	TRBV10-3	13	.	.	CAISESENSPLHF	TGTGCCATCAGTGAGTCTGAGAATTCACCCCTCCACTTT
TRBJ1-4	TRBV5-1	16	TRBD1	few	CASSLDRARGNEKLFF	TGCGCCAGCAGTCTTGACAGGGCGCGAGGTAATGAAAAACTGTTTTTT
TRBJ2-3	TRBV7-2	19	TRBD2	few	CASSLAQGLAGGPADTQYF	TGTGCCAGCAGCTTAGCGCAGGGACTAGCGGGGGGGCCCGCAGATACGCAGTATTTT
TRBJ2-7	TRBV6-1	17	TRBD2	.	CASSELQWEGRAWEQYF	TGTGCCAGCAGTGAACTTCAATGGGAGGGGAGGGCCTGGGAGCAGTACTTC
TRBJ2-3	TRBV4-3	17	.	few	CASSQEELVRRTDTQYF	TGCGCCAGCAGCCAAGAGGAGCTAGTACGAAGGACAGATACGCAGTATTTT
TRBJ2-2	TRBV5-1	14	.	.	CASSFRDGAGELFF	TGCGCCAGCAGCTTCCGGGACGGGGCCGGGGAGCTGTTTTTT
TRBJ2-5	TRBV12-3/TRBV12-4	13	.	.	CASSFKIQETQYF	TGTGCCAGCAGTTTCAAGATACAAGAGACCCAGTACTTC
TRBJ2-2	TRBV6-5	16	.	few	CASSSLRWGQTGELFF	TGTGCCAGCAGTTCCTTGCGGTGGGGGCAGACCGGGGAGCTGTTTTTT
TRBJ2-1	TRBV6-2/TRBV6-3	14	.	few	CASRDPDSYNEQFF	TGTGCCAGCAGAGACCCGGACTCCTACAATGAGCAGTTCTTC
TRBJ1-2	TRBV6-5	14	.	.	CASSYSSGLDGYTF	TGTGCCAGCAGTTACAGTTCAGGGCTGGATGGCTACACCTTC
TRBJ2-5	TRBV5-1	14	.	.	CASSSNLGKGTQYF	TGCGCCAGCAGCTCGAACTTGGGAAAGGGGACCCAGTACTTC
TRBJ2-5	TRBV11-2	14	TRBD2	.	CASSRAGPLETQYF	TGTGCCAGCAGCCGAGCGGGACCCTTGGAGACCCAGTACTTC
TRBJ1-1	TRBV4-1	14	.	many	CASSPRALNTEAFF	TGCGCCAGCAGCCCTAGAGCTTTGAACACTGAAGCTTTCTTT
TRBJ2-1	TRBV28	15	TRBD1	few	CASSLMTGSYNEQFF	TGTGCCAGCAGTTTAATGACAGGGTCCTACAATGAGCAGTTCTTC
TRBJ2-1	TRBV4-3	14	.	few	CASSQAGGHNEQFF	TGCGCCAGCAGCCAAGCGGGGGGCCACAATGAGCAGTTCTTC
TRBJ2-3	TRBV12-3/TRBV12-4	11	.	.	CASSRDDTQYF	TGTGCCAGCAGTCGTGATGATACGCAGTATTTT
TRBJ2-1	TRBV2	15	TRBD2	.	CASKTGTSGFNEQFF	TGTGCCAGCAAGACCGGGACTAGCGGGTTCAATGAGCAGTTCTTC
TRBJ2-5	TRBV9	14	.	few	CASSWGTHQETQYF	TGTGCCAGCAGTTGGGGGACGCACCAAGAGACCCAGTACTTC
TRBJ2-1	TRBV5-1	15	.	.	CASSLRGANIHEQFF	TGCGCCAGCAGCCTCCGGGGGGCCAATATCCATGAGCAGTTCTTC
TRBJ1-3	TRBV7-2	13	.	few	CASSPRSGNTIYF	TGTGCCAGCAGCCCCAGATCTGGAAACACCATATATTTT
TRBJ2-7	TRBV7-9	15	.	.	CASSETETEAYEQYF	TGTGCCAGCAGCGAGACCGAGACAGAGGCCTACGAGCAGTACTTC
TRBJ2-5	TRBV28	15	.	.	CASSFGGAPKETQYF	TGTGCCAGCAGTTTCGGAGGGGCCCCCAAAGAGACCCAGTACTTC
TRBJ1-5	TRBV28	14	.	once	CASSLGHWNQPQHF	TGTGCCAGCAGTCTGGGACATTGGAATCAGCCCCAGCATTTT
TRBJ2-3	TRBV20-1	15	.	.	CSALLPLPYTDTQYF	TGCAGTGCTCTTCTCCCGCTACCGTACACAGATACGCAGTATTTT
TRBJ2-5	TRBV7-6	13	.	many	CASSLIVTETQYF	TGTGCCAGCAGCTTGATAGTAACAGAGACCCAGTACTTC
TRBJ2-3	TRBV7-9	15	.	.	CASSLPAAVGDTQYF	TGTGCCAGCAGCTTACCTGCGGCGGTCGGGGATACGCAGTATTTT
TRBJ2-7	TRBV7-3	15	.	few	CASSLMAGAPYEQYF	TGTGCCAGCAGCTTAATGGCGGGGGCCCCCTACGAGCAGTACTTC
TRBJ1-2	TRBV12-3/TRBV12-4	13	.	.	CASRNQGTYGYTF	TGTGCCAGCAGAAACCAGGGGACCTATGGCTACACCTTC